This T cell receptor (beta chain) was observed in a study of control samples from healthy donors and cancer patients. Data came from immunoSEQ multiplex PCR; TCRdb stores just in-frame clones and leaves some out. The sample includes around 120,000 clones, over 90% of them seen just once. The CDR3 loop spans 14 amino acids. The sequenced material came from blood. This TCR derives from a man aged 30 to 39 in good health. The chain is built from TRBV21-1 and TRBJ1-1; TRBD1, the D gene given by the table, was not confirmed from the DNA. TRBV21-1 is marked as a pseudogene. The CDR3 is CASSKNSQNTEAFF. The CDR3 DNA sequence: TGTGCCAGCAGCAAGAACAGCCAGAACACTGAAGCTTTCTTT.